The subject of this entry is one TCR beta chain. The data belong to a study of blood T cell repertoires in COVID-19. This CDR3 is 17 amino acids long. The germline V gene has CDR1 SGHRS and CDR2 YFSETQ. With 0 bases removed from V and 0 bases from J, the gap between germline ends came to 16 bases. Clones were read by immunoSEQ multiplex PCR, and TCRdb kept only the in-frame ones, dropping some. Of under 300,000 clones detected, about nine tenths appear once; the ten largest clones hold about 14%. The receptor was derived from a man aged 18 to 30 who had recovered from COVID-19. Sequencing was performed on PBMCs or T cells enriched from blood (not recorded which). This chain joins TRBV5-1 and TRBJ2-7; D is uncertain. Written as DNA, the CDR3 is TGCGCCAGCAGCTTGGACCTAAGGAGCGAGAGCTCCTACGAGCAGTACTTC. As protein: CASSLDLRSESSYEQYF.